This is a list of T cell receptor beta chains from one sample in a study of blood T cell repertoires in COVID-19. Assay used: immunoSEQ multiplex PCR; TCRdb lists only in-frame clones, some missing. Of roughly 450,000 clones in the sample, roughly 91% were seen once. The sequencing input was PBMCs or T cells enriched from blood (not recorded which). Receptor source: a young man who had recovered from COVID-19. CDR3s include the opening cysteine and the closing phenylalanine or tryptophan.

TRBJ1-5 TRBV15 13 CATSIGGEQPQHF
TRBJ2-7 TRBV24-1 13 CATSETGAYEQYF
TRBJ2-3 TRBV29-1 13 CSVERGYGDTQYF
TRBJ1-5 TRBV9 14 CASSTTGTNQPQHF
TRBJ2-5 TRBV5-4 13 CASSYGSQETQYF
TRBJ1-1 TRBV11-2 14 CASSWRGRNTEAFF
TRBJ1-1 TRBV29-1 12 CSSRGTAVEAFF
TRBJ2-2 TRBV10-1 14 CASSDAGDTGELFF
TRBJ2-5 TRBV7-9 14 CASSLMAGGETQYF
TRBJ1-5 TRBV10-3 13 CATGQGGNQPQHF
TRBJ2-6 TRBV30 17 CAWNNKGVGSGANVLTF
TRBJ2-1 TRBV4-1 15 CASSPISGGDNEQFF
TRBJ1-1 TRBV7-9 14 CASSPMKGDTEAFF
TRBJ2-5 TRBV5-1 17 CASSLVVAGTNAETQYF
TRBJ1-1 TRBV6-5 13 CASSYTPGRGAFF
TRBJ2-5 TRBV28 14 CASSLNREPETQYF
TRBJ2-7 TRBV5-4 15 CASSSGTSRIYEQYF
TRBJ1-2 TRBV5-6 14 CASSPRQSEYGYTF
TRBJ2-2 TRBV2 14 CASSFQGNTGELFF